This T cell receptor (beta chain) was sequenced during a study of blood T cell repertoires in COVID-19. At the level of the study: Sites in the United States, Italy and Spain provided acute and convalescent COVID-19 samples. Sources were T cells, B-cell-depleted T cells, or PBMCs; the material itself was cDNA or gDNA.

Methods used by the authors: Estimated nucleated cell counts came from reference gene primer amplification. The repertoire was sequenced with immunoSEQ multiplex PCR; TCRdb's copy has only in-frame clones and lacks some. Clone size and V and J calls were adopted from that table, with D and trimming inferred from the DNA. The table includes around 84,000 clones, approximately 80% detected once. Trimming stripped 5 bases from V and 0 bases from J, with 10 bases between. Germline assignment: CDR1 LNHDA and CDR2 SQIVND (reference sequence). The CDR3 spans 14 residues. The chain has TRBV19 and TRBJ1-2; D may be TRBD1 (6 bases). The source material was peripheral blood. The receptor was isolated from a man older than 75 with active or convalescent COVID-19. The CDR3 coding sequence is TGTGCCAGTAGTTACAGGGCGGCTAACTATGGCTACACCTTC. This gives the protein CASSYRAANYGYTF.